These 29 T cell receptor beta chains share one sample of origin, sequenced in a study of blood T cell repertoires in COVID-19. Generated by immunoSEQ multiplex PCR, the TCRdb table keeps only in-frame clones and is missing some. The table includes about 220,000 clones, roughly 84% detected once. Sequencing was done on a sample of peripheral blood. These receptors all come from a woman over 75 with acute or convalescent COVID-19.

This clone has only a few counts. CDR3 in DNA: TGTGCCAGCAGTCGGACAGGCCTTAGGACTGGCTACACCTTC. As protein: CASSRTGLRTGYTF. The rearrangement links TRBV2 to TRBJ1-2; 7 bases line up with TRBD1. V dropped 5 bases and J dropped 7; count of bases not matched to a gene: 10. This CDR3 region has 14 residues. The germline gives CDR1 SNHLY, CDR2 FYNNEI.

The genes are TRBV15 and TRBJ1-1; 9 bases fit TRBD1. The CDR3 loop spans 16 amino acids. CDR1 is LNHNV, CDR2 YYDKDF, per germline (reference sequence). V was pared by 1 base and J by 10 bases, with 13 bases of the junction left unmatched. The CDR3 loop reads CATSRGSGTGKNSAFF. The DNA of the CDR3 is TGTGCCACCAGCAGAGGCAGCGGGACAGGGAAGAACTCAGCTTTCTTT.

V usage is TRBV9 and J usage is TRBJ1-3; D ambiguous. Deletions cut 1 base from V and 0 bases from J, with 8 bases between. The CDR3 contains 15 residues. Germline V gene sequence: CDR1 SGDLS, CDR2 YYNGEE. The CDR3 loop is CASSVTVGSGNTIYF. In DNA form, the CDR3 reads TGTGCCAGCAGCGTAACCGTCGGCTCTGGAAACACCATATATTTT.

V usage is TRBV7-9 and J usage is TRBJ1-2, with 9 bases that match TRBD1. Germline trimming cut 4 bases from V and 4 bases from J; bases unmatched to any gene: 7. The CDR3 loop spans 15 amino acids. Per the germline V gene, CDR1 is SEHNR and CDR2 is FQNEAQ (reference sequence). CDR3 bases: TGTGCCAGCAGCTCCGGACAGGGGACCTTCTATGGCTACACCTTC. Its protein is CASSSGQGTFYGYTF.

The chain is built from TRBV9 and TRBJ1-3; no definite D call. The CDR3 extends over 13 amino acids. The V end lost 2 bases, the J end lost 4 bases, and 7 bases lay between the germline ends. CDR1 is SGDLS, CDR2 YYNGEE, per germline. The CDR3 here is CASSVPSGNTIYF. The CDR3 region has the DNA TGTGCCAGCAGCGTCCCCTCCGGAAACACCATATATTTT.

V is TRBV19 and J is TRBJ2-1; D is undetermined. CDR3 size: 13 residues. V was pared by 0 bases and J by 8 bases, with 8 bases between. Germline V gene sequence: CDR1 LNHDA, CDR2 SQIVND (reference sequence). DNA for the CDR3: TGTGCCAGTAGTATAGAACTGTCCTATGAGCAGTTCTTC. Its translation: CASSIELSYEQFF.

The chain links TRBV4-2 to TRBJ1-2; D might be TRBD1 (5 bases). The V end was cut by 4 bases, the J end by 0 bases, with 9 bases between. Looked up from germline, CDR1 is LGHNA and CDR2 is YNFKEQ. The length of the CDR3 is 14 residues. The CDR3 DNA reads TGTGCCAGCAGCCTCCAGGGAACTAACTATGGCTACACCTTC. Amino acid sequence: CASSLQGTNYGYTF.

This chain links TRBV2 with TRBJ2-2; the D gene is possibly TRBD1 (6 bases). V lost 7 bases to trimming and J lost 2 bases, with 14 bases between them. The CDR3 runs 15 residues. Germline V CDR1 and CDR2: SNHLY, FYNNEI. This CDR3 reads CASTLDRSNTGELFF. DNA of the CDR3: TGTGCCAGCACCCTGGACAGATCTAACACCGGGGAGCTGTTTTTT.

This sequence joins TRBV28 and TRBJ1-5; tentatively, D is TRBD1 (5 bases). Germline CDR1 and CDR2: MDHEN and SYDVKM. The CDR3 runs 16 residues. The germline V and J ends were trimmed by 7 bases and 4 bases, with 20 bases remaining between them. CDR3 sequence reads: CASNTPEVGGNQPQHF. As DNA, the CDR3 is TGTGCCAGCAATACCCCGGAAGTGGGGGGGAATCAGCCCCAGCATTTT.

V and J are TRBV12-3 or TRBV12-4 and TRBJ1-1, with D perhaps matching TRBD1 (5 bases). Trimming cost V 6 bases and J 3 bases, with 8 bases left between them. There are 12 residues in the CDR3. CDR3: CASRGGYTEAFF. DNA for the CDR3: TGTGCCAGCAGGGGGGGATACACTGAAGCTTTCTTT.

The rearrangement links TRBV4-1 to TRBJ1-2, with D possibly being TRBD1 (6 bases). Germline lookup yields CDR1 MGHRA and CDR2 YSYEKL. The CDR3 is 15 residues long. V gave up 0 bases and J gave up 3 bases, with 11 bases separating them. CDR3 sequence: CASSQDYRVDYGYTF. The CDR3, as DNA: TGCGCCAGCAGCCAAGATTACAGGGTCGACTATGGCTACACCTTC.

The chain is built from TRBV6-5 and TRBJ1-6, with a weak D call TRBD1 (6 bases). The germline V gene encodes CDR1 MNHEY and CDR2 SVGAGI. The V end was cut by 8 bases, the J end by 4 bases, with 12 bases between. The CDR3 is made up of 14 amino acids. CDR3 DNA sequence: TGTGCCAGCTTTATGGACAGTTATAATTCACCCCTCCACTTT. Translating it yields CASFMDSYNSPLHF.

This clone was counted between two and nine times. This sequence joins TRBV19 and TRBJ1-1; D might be TRBD1 (5 bases). This CDR3 has 16 amino acids. The germline gives CDR1 LNHDA, CDR2 SQIVND (reference sequence). The V end lost 1 base, the J end lost 4 bases, and 16 bases lay between the germline ends. The CDR3 sequence is CASSIVEGFVVTEAFF. The CDR3 DNA reads as TGTGCCAGTAGTATAGTGGAGGGGTTCGTCGTCACTGAAGCTTTCTTT.

The sample holds one count of this clone. This chain joins TRBV18 and TRBJ1-4, with TRBD1 matching over 7 bases. In germline, CDR1 is KGHSH, CDR2 LQKENI. Trimming at V came to 4 bases and at J to 0 bases, leaving 8 bases not matched to a gene. The CDR3 covers 17 residues. The CDR3 nucleotides are TGTGCCAGCTCACTTAACAGGGGCGAGACAACTAATGAAAAACTGTTTTTT. Its protein is CASSLNRGETTNEKLFF.

For the CDR3, the DNA is TGTGCCAGCAGCTCTAGAAGGGGGCGGGCCACCGGGGAGCTGTTTTTT. As protein: CASSSRRGRATGELFF. The rearrangement links TRBV11-3 to TRBJ2-2; 7 bases match TRBD1. V was clipped by 4 bases and J by 4 bases; unmatched bases: 9. In germline, CDR1 is SGHNT, CDR2 YENEEA. The CDR3 contains 16 residues. Drawing the rest from reference TRBV11-3 and TRBJ2-2, the complete variable domain is EAGVVQSPRYKIIEKKQPVAFWCNPISGHNTLYWYLQNLGQGPELLIRYENEEAVDDSQLPKDRFSAERLKGVDSTLKIQPAELGDSAVYLCASSSRRGRATGELFFGEGSRLTVL.

The chain joins TRBV12-3 or TRBV12-4 to TRBJ2-3; D gene uncertain. Trimming pared 6 bases from V and 0 bases from J, leaving 7 bases between. The CDR3 length is 13 residues. CDR3 nucleotide sequence: TGTGCCAGCAGCCTACGAAGCACAGATACGCAGTATTTT. Its protein product is CASSLRSTDTQYF.

This rearrangement joins TRBV28 to TRBJ2-2; TRBD2 aligns across 15 bases. Germline V gene data show CDR1 as MDHEN and CDR2 as SYDVKM. V was pared by 6 bases and J by 4 bases, with 6 bases of the junction left unmatched. The CDR3 is 17 amino acids. The CDR3 sequence is CASRRTSGGAVTGELFF. CDR3 sequence (DNA): TGTGCCAGCAGGAGGACTAGCGGGGGGGCCGTCACCGGGGAGCTGTTTTTT.

This chain connects TRBV5-1 to TRBJ2-1; 10 bases map to TRBD2. Germline CDR1 and CDR2: SGHRS and YFSETQ. V lost 0 bases and J lost 5; bases outside the gene matches: 5. This CDR3 region has 16 residues. The CDR3 sequence: CASSLVGTSADNEQFF. CDR3 nucleotide sequence: TGCGCCAGCAGCTTGGTGGGGACTAGCGCGGACAATGAGCAGTTCTTC. Filled out from reference TRBV5-1 and TRBJ2-1, the complete variable domain reads KAGVTQTPRYLIKTRGQQVTLSCSPISGHRSVSWYQQTPGQGLQFLFEYFSETQRNKGNFPGRFSGRQFSNSRSEMNVSTLELGDSALYLCASSLVGTSADNEQFFGPGTRLTVL.

V usage is TRBV23-1 and J usage is TRBJ1-4, with D perhaps TRBD1 (5 bases). TRBV23-1 is an ORF, with its function uncertain. V lost 0 bases to trimming and J lost 5 bases, with 16 bases between them. This CDR3 spans 17 amino acids. DNA of the CDR3: TGCGCCAGCAGTCAATCGAGGCCCGGGGGTCGGAATGAAAAACTGTTTTTT. This gives the protein CASSQSRPGGRNEKLFF.

V and J are TRBV7-8 and TRBJ2-1, with 10 nucleotides matching TRBD2. Germline CDR1 and CDR2: SGHVS and FQNEAQ. V dropped 6 bases and J dropped 4; count of bases not matched to a gene: 9. The CDR3 contains 16 residues. The CDR3 spells CASRAGGATNYNEQFF. The DNA for the CDR3 is TGTGCCAGCAGAGCGGGGGGGGCGACTAATTACAATGAGCAGTTCTTC.

The chain couples TRBV11-3 to TRBJ2-7; 8 bases fit TRBD1. The V gene end was trimmed by 1 base and the J gene end by 4 bases; junction bases not matched to a gene: 9. The CDR3 runs to 16 residues. CDR1 and CDR2 (germline): SGHNT, YENEEA. The chain's CDR3 is CASSLGGAGGAYEQYF. In DNA, the CDR3 is TGTGCCAGCAGCTTAGGGGGGGCAGGGGGCGCGTACGAGCAGTACTTC.

The chain joins TRBV5-8 to TRBJ1-5; the D gene is possibly TRBD1 (6 bases). This CDR3 has 15 amino acids. The V end was cut by 0 bases, the J end by 3 bases, with 10 bases between. The germline gives CDR1 SGHTS, CDR2 YDEGEE. CDR3 DNA: TGTGCCAGCAGCTTGGGGGGGCGGTACAATCAGCCCCAGCATTTT. This gives the protein CASSLGGRYNQPQHF.

The CDR3: CASSLLGGGVPDTQYF. DNA for the CDR3: TGTGCCAGCAGTCTGCTGGGAGGGGGTGTCCCAGATACGCAGTATTTT. The V and J genes are TRBV28 and TRBJ2-3; D is perhaps TRBD2 (7 bases). Trimming took off 5 bases at V and 4 bases at J, with 19 bases between the two ends. In germline, CDR1 is MDHEN, CDR2 SYDVKM. The CDR3 is 16 amino acids.

The CDR3 is CASSLGGTYEQYF. The CDR3 DNA reads TGTGCCAGCAGCTTAGGCGGGACCTACGAGCAGTACTTC. The chain joins TRBV7-9 to TRBJ2-7; possibly TRBD2 for D (6 bases). CDR3 length: 13 amino acids. Germline CDR1 is SEHNR and CDR2 is FQNEAQ (reference sequence). V was pared by 1 base and J by 2 bases, with 6 bases between.

J is TRBJ1-1 and V is TRBV7-2; D is undetermined. With 0 bases removed from V and 1 base from J, the gap between germline ends came to 9 bases. The CDR3 runs to 15 residues. Per germline, CDR1 SGHTA and CDR2 FQGNSA. CDR3 nucleotides: TGTGCCAGCAGCTTAGCTCACCTACCGAACACTGAAGCTTTCTTT. It specifies CASSLAHLPNTEAFF.

V gene TRBV18 combines with J gene TRBJ1-6, with 9 bases aligning to TRBD1. The CDR3 covers 18 residues. Germline V gene data show CDR1 as KGHSH and CDR2 as LQKENI. V dropped 0 bases and J dropped 3; count of bases not matched to a gene: 6. For the CDR3, the DNA is TGTGCCAGCTCACCACCGGTTCAGGACAGGGGCTATAATTCACCCCTCCACTTT. As protein: CASSPPVQDRGYNSPLHF.

The chain carries TRBV12-3 or TRBV12-4 and TRBJ1-2; 8 bases agree with TRBD1. V was pared by 7 bases and J by 7 bases, with 5 bases of the junction left unmatched. The CDR3 length is 12 residues. CDR3 sequence: CASKDRATGYTF. The CDR3 bases are TGTGCCAGCAAGGACAGGGCTACTGGCTACACCTTC.

The rearrangement joins TRBV7-9 to TRBJ2-3, with 11 bases identical to TRBD1. V gave up 5 bases and J gave up 2 bases; unmatched junction bases: 3. CDR3 length: 15 amino acids. Germline CDR1 reads SEHNR; CDR2 reads FQNEAQ (reference sequence). The CDR3 nucleotides are TGTGCCAGCAGCCGGACAGGGGGCTTCACAGATACGCAGTATTTT. Translated: CASSRTGGFTDTQYF.

The gene calls are TRBV7-2 and TRBJ2-1; 8 positions match TRBD2. CDR3 size: 17 residues. The germline gives CDR1 SGHTA, CDR2 FQGNSA. With 1 base clipped from V and 10 bases from J, the junction kept 15 bases outside the gene matches. CDR3 region: CASSLVPLTSGKWEQFF. In DNA form, the CDR3 reads TGTGCCAGCAGCTTAGTTCCATTAACTAGCGGCAAATGGGAGCAGTTCTTC.